This TCR beta chain was observed in a study of OX40 agonist ivuxolimab in advanced cancers. The wider study: Ivuxolimab is a fully human IgG2 antibody that activates OX40 (CD134). Mean age approximately 66 years, range 23 to 79; nearly 85% male.

Sequenced by immunoSEQ multiplex PCR; TCRdb stores in-frame clones only, minus some. This sample has approximately 51,000 clones, with around 82% found just once. The CDR3 length is 15 residues. Trimming removed 2 bases at V and 2 bases at J, with 11 bases between. Germline V CDR1 and CDR2: MNHEY, SVGAGI. The chain combines TRBV6-5 with TRBJ2-3; D may be TRBD2 (6 bases). The starting material was CD4+ or CD8+ T cells sorted from blood, obtained in a trial of the OX40 agonist ivuxolimab. This TCR was sampled from an adult with an advanced solid tumor such as melanoma, head and neck, liver or kidney cancer. DNA for the CDR3: TGTGCCAGCAGTTACGGAGGGACTCTCACAGATACGCAGTATTTT. Its translation: CASSYGGTLTDTQYF.